The present entry profiles one TCR beta chain with its context. Its target is not known. The sample originates from a study of OX40 agonist ivuxolimab in advanced cancers. In the study overall: Having had anti-PD-1, anti-PD-L1 or anti-CTLA-4 therapy before was allowed, and approximately 40% had some.

Measured with immunoSEQ multiplex PCR; TCRdb has only the in-frame clones, and not every one. The sample holds about 36,000 clones, 88% seen once. Notes on the study in general: With doses of 0.1-3.0 mg/kg, partial responders showed among the lowest clonal expansion. At 0.1 to 3.0 mg/kg, CD4+ and CD8+ blood T cells expanded clonally by week 6.

The source of this sequence is an adult with an advanced solid tumor such as melanoma, head and neck, liver or kidney cancer. The specimen was CD4+ or CD8+ T cells sorted from blood, collected in a trial of the OX40 agonist ivuxolimab.

The CDR3 region is CASSPGQGASYEQYF. In DNA, the CDR3 is TGTGCCAGCAGCCCGGGACAGGGGGCTTCCTACGAGCAGTACTTC. V usage is TRBV7-9 and J usage is TRBJ2-7; TRBD1 matches at 12 bases. Germline V gene lookup returns CDR1 SEHNR and CDR2 FQNEAQ (reference sequence). V lost 5 bases and J lost 1; bases outside the gene matches: 3. The CDR3 is made up of 15 amino acids.